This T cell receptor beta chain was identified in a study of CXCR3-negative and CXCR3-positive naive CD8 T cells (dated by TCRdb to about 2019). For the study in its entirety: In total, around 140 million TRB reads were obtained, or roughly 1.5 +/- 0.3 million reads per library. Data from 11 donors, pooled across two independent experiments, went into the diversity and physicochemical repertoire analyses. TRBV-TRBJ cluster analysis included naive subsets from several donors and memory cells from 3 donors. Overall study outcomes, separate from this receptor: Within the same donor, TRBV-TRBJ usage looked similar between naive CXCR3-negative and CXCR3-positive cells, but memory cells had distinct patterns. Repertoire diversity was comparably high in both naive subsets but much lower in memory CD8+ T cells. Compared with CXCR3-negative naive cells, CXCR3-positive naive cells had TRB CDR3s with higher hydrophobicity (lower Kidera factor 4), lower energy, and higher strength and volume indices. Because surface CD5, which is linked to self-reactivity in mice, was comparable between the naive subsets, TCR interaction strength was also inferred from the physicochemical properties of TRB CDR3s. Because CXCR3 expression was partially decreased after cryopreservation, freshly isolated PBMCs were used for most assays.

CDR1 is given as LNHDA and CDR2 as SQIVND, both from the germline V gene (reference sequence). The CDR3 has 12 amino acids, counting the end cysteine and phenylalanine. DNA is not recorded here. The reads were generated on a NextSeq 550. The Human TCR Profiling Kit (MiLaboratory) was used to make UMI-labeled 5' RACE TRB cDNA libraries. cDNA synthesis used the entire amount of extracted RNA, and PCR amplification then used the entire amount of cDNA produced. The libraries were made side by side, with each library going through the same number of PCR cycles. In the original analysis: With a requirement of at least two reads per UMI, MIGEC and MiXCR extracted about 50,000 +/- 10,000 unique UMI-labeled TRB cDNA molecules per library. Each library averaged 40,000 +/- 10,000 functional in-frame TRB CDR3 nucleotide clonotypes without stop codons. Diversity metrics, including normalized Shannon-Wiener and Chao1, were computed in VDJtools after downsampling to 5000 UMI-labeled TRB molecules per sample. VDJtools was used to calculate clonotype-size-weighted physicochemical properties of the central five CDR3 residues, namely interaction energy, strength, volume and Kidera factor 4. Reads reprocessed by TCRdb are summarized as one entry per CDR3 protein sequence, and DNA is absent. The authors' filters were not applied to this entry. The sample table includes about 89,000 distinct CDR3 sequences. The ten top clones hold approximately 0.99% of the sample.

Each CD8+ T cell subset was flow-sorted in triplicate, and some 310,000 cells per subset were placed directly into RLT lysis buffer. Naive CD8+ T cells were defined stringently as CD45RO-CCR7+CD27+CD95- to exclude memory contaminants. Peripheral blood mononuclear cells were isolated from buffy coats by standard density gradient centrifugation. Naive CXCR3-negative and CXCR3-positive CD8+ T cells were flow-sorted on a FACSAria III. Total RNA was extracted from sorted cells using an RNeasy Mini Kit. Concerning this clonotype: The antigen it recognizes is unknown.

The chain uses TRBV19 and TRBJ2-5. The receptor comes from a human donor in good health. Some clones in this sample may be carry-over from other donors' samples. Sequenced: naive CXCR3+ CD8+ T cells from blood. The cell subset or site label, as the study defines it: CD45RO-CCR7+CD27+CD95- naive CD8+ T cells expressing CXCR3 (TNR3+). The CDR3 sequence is CASSIDRETQYF.